A single sample gave rise to the 26 T cell receptor beta chains below, sequenced in a study of control samples from healthy donors and cancer patients. TCRdb's copy holds only in-frame clones and misses some; the assay was immunoSEQ multiplex PCR. The sample carries 120,000 or so clones, roughly 90% recorded once. Material for sequencing was PBMCs. The receptor source for this set is a woman aged 55-70 years with lung cancer.

The rearrangement joins TRBV28 to TRBJ1-1; weak D call: TRBD1 (5 bases). The germline V gene encodes CDR1 MDHEN and CDR2 SYDVKM. Trimming left V 6 bases short and J 6 bases short, with 11 bases between. The CDR3 consists of 12 residues. This CDR3 is CASRGDWAEAFF. In DNA form, the CDR3 reads TGTGCCAGCAGGGGGGATTGGGCTGAAGCTTTCTTT.

For this clone: Its ends do not fully match the called genes, so a read error is possible. The chain has TRBV19 and TRBJ1-6, with D hard to call. Germline CDR1 and CDR2: LNHDA and SQIVND (reference sequence). The CDR3 totals 13 residues. CDR3 residues: CASKRRENSPPHF. The CDR3, as DNA: TGTGCCAGTAAAAGGCGGGAGAATTCACCCCCCCACTTT.

The CDR3 here is CATGPSGANTGELFF. The CDR3 bases are TGTGCCACAGGCCCTAGCGGAGCCAACACCGGGGAGCTGTTTTTT. The chain is built from TRBV7-8 and TRBJ2-2, with 7 bases fitting TRBD2. The V and J ends lost 10 bases and 2 bases, in that order; junction bases with no gene match: 10. Germline CDR1 SGHVS, CDR2 FQNEAQ. The CDR3 spans 15 residues.

The genes are TRBV3-1 (or the pseudogene TRBV3-2) and TRBJ2-1, with unresolved D. Germline CDR1 is LGHDT and CDR2 is YNNKEL (reference sequence). Between the trimmed V and J ends, which lost 1 base and 16 bases, there was a span of 11 bases. This CDR3 is 11 amino acids long. CDR3: CASSQAGFSFF. Here the CDR3 DNA reads TGTGCCAGCAGCCAAGCAGGTTTTTCCTTCTTC.

A note on this clone: The sample contains more than one DNA sequence encoding this CDR3. The V and J genes are TRBV27 and TRBJ2-7; D perhaps matches TRBD2 (6 bases). V was shortened by 5 bases and J by 0 bases, with 17 bases between the two germline ends. CDR3 length: 16 amino acids. The germline gives CDR1 MNHEY, CDR2 SMNVEV (reference sequence). Here the CDR3 reads CASSPSGGPDSYEQYF. CDR3 DNA: TGTGCCAGCAGTCCCTCCGGGGGTCCCGACTCCTACGAGCAGTACTTC.

The gene calls are TRBV11-3 and TRBJ2-1; 8 nucleotides agree with TRBD2. The CDR3 has 16 residues. Germline V CDR1 and CDR2: SGHNT, YENEEA. The V gene end was trimmed by 0 bases and the J gene end by 9 bases; junction bases not matched to a gene: 10. As DNA, the CDR3 is TGTGCCAGCAGCTTAGATTGCGGGCTAGCGGGCTGTGAGCAGTTCTTC. Translated, it gives CASSLDCGLAGCEQFF.

The gene calls are TRBV5-1 and TRBJ1-2; 10 bases fit TRBD1. This CDR3 is built from 12 residues. Germline lookup yields CDR1 SGHRS and CDR2 YFSETQ. With V trimmed by 4 bases and J by 10 bases, 4 bases remained unmatched. This CDR3 reads CASSVTGGDYTF. The CDR3 nucleotides are TGCGCCAGCAGCGTGACAGGGGGCGACTACACCTTC. The full variable domain, with the rest looked up from reference TRBV5-1 and TRBJ1-2, is KAGVTQTPRYLIKTRGQQVTLSCSPISGHRSVSWYQQTPGQGLQFLFEYFSETQRNKGNFPGRFSGRQFSNSRSEMNVSTLELGDSALYLCASSVTGGDYTFGSGTRLTVV.

This rearrangement joins TRBV28 to TRBJ1-5, with TRBD1 matching over 10 bases. Trimming removed 3 bases from V and 1 base from J; junction bases left unmatched: 0. CDR3 size: 15 residues. Germline CDR1 reads MDHEN; CDR2 reads SYDVKM. CDR3 DNA sequence: TGTGCCAGCAGTTTGGGACAGGGGAGCAATCAGCCCCAGCATTTT. It specifies CASSLGQGSNQPQHF. Complete variable domain (other parts from reference TRBV28 and TRBJ1-5): DVKVTQSSRYLVKRTGEKVFLECVQDMDHENMFWYRQDPGLGLRLIYFSYDVKMKEKGDIPEGYSVSREKKERFSLILESASTNQTSMYLCASSLGQGSNQPQHFGDGTRLSIL.

In its sample, this clone was seen a few times. V gene TRBV6-6 combines with J gene TRBJ1-3; D unresolved. The CDR3 consists of 14 residues. Germline CDR1 is MNHNY and CDR2 is SVGAGI (reference sequence). V gave up 0 bases and J gave up 0 bases, with 3 bases separating them. Here the CDR3 reads CASSYSTSGNTIYF. The CDR3, as DNA: TGTGCCAGCAGTTACTCTACCTCTGGAAACACCATATATTTT.

This clone came up once. The chain is built from TRBV10-3 and TRBJ1-2; the match to TRBD1 covers 9 bases. The CDR3 spans 12 residues. Unmatched junction bases numbered 7, after V lost 6 bases and J lost 11 bases. Germline V gene data show CDR1 as ENHRY and CDR2 as SYGVKD. The CDR3 sequence: CAIRPGQGGYTF. CDR3 nucleotides: TGTGCCATCAGGCCGGGACAGGGTGGTTACACCTTC.

The J gene is TRBJ2-7, the V gene TRBV4-3; unclear D gene. Germline V lookup: CDR1 LGHNA, CDR2 YSLEER. This CDR3 region has 14 residues. V lost 0 bases and J 4 bases, leaving 10 bases between the germline ends. CDR3: CASSQEVGRYEQYF. The DNA for the CDR3 is TGCGCCAGCAGCCAAGAGGTTGGTAGGTACGAGCAGTACTTC.

The CDR3 sequence: CASSTLDKGRHNEQFF. The CDR3 DNA reads as TGTGCCAGTAGTACTCTCGACAAGGGGAGACACAATGAGCAGTTCTTC. V is TRBV19 and J is TRBJ2-1, with D perhaps given as TRBD1 or TRBD2 (5 bases each). Trimming stripped 4 bases from V and 5 bases from J, with 18 bases between. Germline V gene lookup returns CDR1 LNHDA and CDR2 SQIVND (reference sequence). The CDR3 runs to 16 residues.

The chain has TRBV27 and TRBJ2-7; no definite D call. CDR1 is MNHEY and CDR2 is SMNVEV in the germline V gene (reference sequence). The CDR3 has 12 residues. CDR3 sequence reads: CVVLGVTYEQYF. The CDR3 nucleotides are TGTGTTGTTCTTGGGGTAACCTACGAGCAGTACTTC.

The CDR3 spells CASSSWGSGEKLFF. The CDR3 DNA reads as TGTGCCAGCAGCTCCTGGGGGTCGGGTGAAAAACTGTTTTTT. The rearrangement joins TRBV13 to TRBJ1-4; D may be TRBD1 (5 bases). V lost 4 bases and J lost 7, with 13 bases in between. The CDR3 runs 14 residues. Germline CDR1 is PRHDT and CDR2 is FYEKMQ (reference sequence).

This sequence joins TRBV18 and TRBJ2-1, with 12 positions matching TRBD2. The CDR3 extends over 15 amino acids. The V segment lost 0 bases and the J segment 7 bases; nucleotides outside the gene matches: 1. The germline gives CDR1 KGHSH, CDR2 LQKENI. The CDR3 protein is CASSPPTSGRNEQFF. The CDR3 region has the DNA TGTGCCAGCTCACCACCCACTAGCGGGAGGAATGAGCAGTTCTTC.

The chain joins TRBV3-1 (or the pseudogene TRBV3-2) to TRBJ1-1; no reliable D call. Trimming removed 3 bases at V and 3 bases at J, with 5 bases between. This CDR3 comprises 12 residues. Germline-derived CDR1 and CDR2 are LGHDT and YNNKEL (reference sequence). CDR3 loop: CASSHADTEAFF. CDR3 nucleotide sequence: TGTGCCAGCAGCCATGCGGACACTGAAGCTTTCTTT.

The CDR3 sequence is CAWIRSRINYGYTF. For the CDR3, the DNA is TGTGCCTGGATAAGGTCCCGGATTAACTATGGCTACACCTTC. The V call is TRBV30, the J call TRBJ1-2; D uncertain. The CDR3 covers 14 residues. Germline CDR1 reads GTSNPN; CDR2 reads SVGIG (reference sequence). Trimming removed 4 bases at V and 1 base at J, with 13 bases between.

V usage is TRBV29-1 and J usage is TRBJ2-7; the D is unclear. The CDR3 is 12 residues long. Deletions cut 1 base from V and 3 bases from J, with 7 bases between. Germline V lookup: CDR1 SQVTM, CDR2 ANQGSEA. In nucleotides, the CDR3 is TGCAGCGTTGAAGTCTCGGTCTACGAGCAGTACTTC. This codes for CSVEVSVYEQYF.

This chain connects TRBV20-1 to TRBJ1-4, with D unclear. This CDR3 is 10 amino acids long. V was pared by 6 bases and J by 7 bases, with 6 bases between. Germline V gene sequence: CDR1 DFQATT, CDR2 SNEGSKA (reference sequence). The CDR3 here is CSAESEKLFF. In DNA, the CDR3 is TGCAGTGCCGAGTCTGAAAAACTGTTTTTT.

V and J are TRBV19 and TRBJ2-5; 9 nucleotides match TRBD2. J was trimmed by 6 bases and V by 3 bases; bases with no gene match: 5. Looked up from germline, CDR1 is LNHDA and CDR2 is SQIVND (reference sequence). This CDR3 has 14 residues. The CDR3 sequence is CASSIYGTSQTQYF. DNA of the CDR3: TGTGCCAGTAGTATCTATGGGACTAGCCAGACCCAGTACTTC.

The gene calls are TRBV5-1 and TRBJ1-2, with D perhaps TRBD1 (6 bases). CDR1 and CDR2 (germline): SGHRS, YFSETQ. The germline V and J ends were trimmed by 0 bases and 0 bases, with 6 bases remaining between them. CDR3 length: 14 residues. The CDR3 DNA follows: TGCGCCAGCAGCTTGGCAGGGGCTAACTATGGCTACACCTTC. Its translation is CASSLAGANYGYTF.

The genes are TRBV12-5 and TRBJ2-3; D is perhaps TRBD2 (5 bases). The V end was cut by 6 bases, the J end by 5 bases, with 12 bases between. The CDR3 is made up of 13 amino acids. Germline lookup yields CDR1 LGHNT and CDR2 FRNRAP. CDR3 in amino acids: CASGRILGDTQYF. The CDR3 bases are TGTGCTAGTGGCCGGATACTAGGAGATACGCAGTATTTT.

The chain employs TRBV11-3 and TRBJ1-1; D is ambiguous. Deletions cut 8 bases from V and 1 base from J, with 11 bases between. This CDR3 is built from 13 residues. Looked up from germline, CDR1 is SGHNT and CDR2 is YENEEA. In DNA form, the CDR3 reads TGTGCCAGCGGAGTATCGGGGAACACTGAAGCTTTCTTT. This sequence encodes CASGVSGNTEAFF.

This chain connects TRBV9 to TRBJ2-2; weak D call: TRBD2 (5 bases). V was pared by 7 bases and J by 8 bases, with 21 bases between. Per germline, CDR1 SGDLS and CDR2 YYNGEE. CDR3 length: 15 residues. In nucleotides, the CDR3 is TGTGCCAGCGGAACGTATCCGGCGGGTTCGGGGGAGCTGTTTTTT. Its translation is CASGTYPAGSGELFF. The entire variable domain, with the rest obtained from reference TRBV9 and TRBJ2-2, is as follows: DSGVTQTPKHLITATGQRVTLRCSPRSGDLSVYWYQQSLDQGLQFLIQYYNGEERAKGNILERFSAQQFPDLHSELNLSSLELGDSALYFCASGTYPAGSGELFFGEGSRLTVL.

This clone was counted only a few times. The chain uses TRBV5-4 and TRBJ2-2, with D uncertain. Per germline, CDR1 SGHNT and CDR2 YYREEE (reference sequence). There are 13 residues in the CDR3. V lost 2 bases, J lost 6 bases, and 8 bases lay in between. The CDR3 reads CASSFGSPGELFF. CDR3 DNA sequence: TGTGCCAGCAGCTTTGGCTCCCCCGGGGAGCTGTTTTTT.

The rearrangement uses TRBV5-1 and TRBJ2-5; possibly TRBD1 for D (6 bases). V was cut by 4 bases and J by 1 base, with 11 bases left in between. CDR1 and CDR2 (germline): SGHRS, YFSETQ. This CDR3 has 14 amino acids. CDR3 DNA: TGCGCCAGCAGCAAGGACAGCTTCCAAGAGACCCAGTACTTC. The encoded protein is CASSKDSFQETQYF.